The 23 T cell receptor beta chains below all came from one sample that was sequenced in a study of blood T cell repertoires in COVID-19. Some clones are missing from TCRdb's copy, which holds only in-frame ones; the method was immunoSEQ multiplex PCR. The sample yields around 130,000 clones, about 80% seen once. Sequences were obtained from peripheral blood. These receptors were taken from an older woman with acute or convalescent COVID-19.

This clone was counted only a few times. The chain is built from TRBV18 and TRBJ1-2, with 10 bases lining up with TRBD1. The junction had 4 bases not matched to a gene; V was cut back by 3 bases and J by 6 bases. Germline V gene sequence: CDR1 KGHSH, CDR2 LQKENI. The CDR3 loop spans 14 amino acids. In nucleotides, the CDR3 is TGTGCCAGCTCACCGCGGACAGGGGGGGATGGCTACACCTTC. It codes for CASSPRTGGDGYTF.

This clone appeared a single time. J is TRBJ2-5 and V is TRBV7-9; 12 bases map to TRBD1. This CDR3 spans 18 amino acids. CDR1 is SEHNR, CDR2 FQNEAQ, per germline (reference sequence). Trimming removed 0 bases from V and 5 bases from J; junction bases left unmatched: 10. This CDR3 reads CASSLALLWDRGRETQYF. As DNA, the CDR3 is TGTGCCAGCAGCTTAGCGCTCTTGTGGGACAGGGGGCGCGAGACCCAGTACTTC.

This chain uses TRBV2 with TRBJ1-6, with 7 bases matching TRBD1. Per the germline V gene, CDR1 is SNHLY and CDR2 is FYNNEI. V dropped 11 bases and J dropped 11; count of bases not matched to a gene: 12. CDR3 length: 13 residues. The CDR3 region is CAGNNRGSAPLHF. CDR3 bases: TGTGCCGGGAACAACAGGGGATCTGCACCCCTCCACTTT. Using reference TRBV2 and TRBJ1-6 for the parts outside the CDR3, the full variable domain is EPEVTQTPSHQVTQMGQEVILRCVPISNHLYFYWYRQILGQKVEFLVSFYNNEISEKSEIFDDQFSVERPDGSNFTLKIRSTKLEDSAMYFCAGNNRGSAPLHFGNGTRLTVT.

The chain joins TRBV2 to TRBJ1-6; D ambiguous. The CDR3 length is 16 residues. V gave up 6 bases and J gave up 7 bases, with 19 bases separating them. Germline CDR1 SNHLY, CDR2 FYNNEI. The CDR3 DNA reads as TGTGCCAGCAGCGAAAGGAGTCAGAGTGGGAATTCACCCCTCCACTTT. This translates into CASSERSQSGNSPLHF.

This chain joins TRBV19 and TRBJ1-6; D gene ambiguous. CDR1 and CDR2 (germline): LNHDA, SQIVND (reference sequence). V dropped 5 bases and J dropped 7 bases, with 12 bases sitting between them. The CDR3 consists of 14 residues. This CDR3 reads CASSSRELNSPLHF. DNA for the CDR3: TGTGCCAGTAGTTCCCGGGAACTCAATTCACCCCTCCACTTT.

The rearrangement joins TRBV24-1 to TRBJ2-7, with D possibly being TRBD2 (5 bases). CDR3 length: 14 residues. CDR1 is KGHDR, CDR2 SFDVKD, per germline. Deletions cut 0 bases from V and 6 bases from J, with 11 bases between. CDR3 protein: CATSDLARGSEQYF. The DNA for the CDR3 is TGTGCCACCAGTGATTTGGCACGGGGTAGCGAGCAGTACTTC.

The CDR3 reads CASSPVTVATGYYQPQHF. The CDR3 DNA is TGTGCCAGTAGTCCAGTCACGGTCGCGACAGGGTATTATCAGCCCCAGCATTTT. The chain combines TRBV19 with TRBJ1-5, with 7 bases aligning to TRBD1. The ends lost 5 bases at V and 5 bases at J; junction bases unmatched: 18. Germline V CDR1 and CDR2: LNHDA, SQIVND (reference sequence). The CDR3 is made up of 18 amino acids.

This chain joins TRBV30 and TRBJ1-2, with D possibly TRBD1 on 5 matching bases. The V gene lost 8 bases and the J gene lost 5 bases, with 18 bases spanning the gap. In germline, CDR1 is GTSNPN, CDR2 SVGIG (reference sequence). The CDR3 is made up of 13 amino acids. Here the CDR3 DNA reads TGTGCCCGGGGAGACATGGGACTATATGGCTACACCTTC. Its translation is CARGDMGLYGYTF.

CDR3 region: CASSGQGAGGYTF. CDR3 in DNA: TGTGCCAGCAGCGGACAGGGCGCGGGCGGCTACACCTTC. The genes are TRBV3-1 (or the pseudogene TRBV3-2) and TRBJ1-2; 8 bases match TRBD1. CDR1 and CDR2 from the germline V gene are LGHDT and YNNKEL (reference sequence). This CDR3 is built from 13 residues. V shed 5 bases and J 8 bases; nucleotides not matched to a gene: 7.

The V and J genes are TRBV29-1 and TRBJ1-1; D gene unclear. Germline V gene data show CDR1 as SQVTM and CDR2 as ANQGSEA. The CDR3 loop spans 11 amino acids. V shed 3 bases and J shed 5 bases, with 7 bases lying between them. The CDR3 is CSVDGSTEAFF. CDR3 bases: TGCAGCGTTGACGGTAGTACTGAAGCTTTCTTT. Using reference TRBV29-1 and TRBJ1-1 for the parts outside the CDR3, the full variable domain is SAVISQKPSRDICQRGTSLTIQCQVDSQVTMMFWYRQQPGQSLTLIATANQGSEATYESGFVIDKFPISRPNLTFSTLTVSNMSPEDSSIYLCSVDGSTEAFFGQGTRLTVV.

The rearrangement uses TRBV5-1 and TRBJ2-2; D is undetermined. The length of the CDR3 is 14 residues. Trimming removed 5 bases at V and 0 bases at J, with 8 bases between. Germline CDR1 and CDR2: SGHRS and YFSETQ. The CDR3: CASRAASNTGELFF. The CDR3 DNA follows: TGCGCCAGCAGGGCCGCCTCGAACACCGGGGAGCTGTTTTTT.

This chain connects TRBV12-5 to TRBJ1-1, with 8 positions matching TRBD1. CDR3 length: 13 amino acids. V trimming: 6 bases; J trimming: 8 bases; junction bases outside the gene matches: 8. Germline values: CDR1 LGHNT, CDR2 FRNRAP. The CDR3 DNA is TGTGCTAGTGGCCGAGGACAGGGACTAGAAGCTTTCTTT. Encoded protein: CASGRGQGLEAFF.

The rearrangement uses TRBV19 and TRBJ1-5; weak D call: TRBD1 (5 bases). The CDR3 extends over 13 amino acids. CDR1 LNHDA and CDR2 SQIVND come from the germline V gene (reference sequence). V lost 6 bases and J 6 bases, leaving 12 bases between the germline ends. The CDR3 nucleotides are TGTGCCAGTAGCCCGGGGGTTTCTCAGCCCCAGCATTTT. It specifies CASSPGVSQPQHF.

The chain joins TRBV11-2 to TRBJ1-6, with 9 bases matching TRBD1. CDR1 and CDR2 (germline): SGHAT, FQNNGV. The V segment lost 5 bases and the J segment 8 bases; nucleotides outside the gene matches: 7. CDR3 length: 15 amino acids. CDR3: CASSPSGTGYSPLHF. The CDR3 coding sequence is TGTGCCAGCAGCCCGTCCGGGACAGGGTATTCACCCCTCCACTTT.

This clone appeared a few times. This CDR3 is also generated by other DNA sequences in the sample. The gene calls are TRBV3-1 (or the pseudogene TRBV3-2) and TRBJ1-1, with D hard to call. Germline lookup yields CDR1 LGHDT and CDR2 YNNKEL (reference sequence). Trimming took 3 bases from V and 1 from J, leaving 6 bases between them. The CDR3 contains 13 residues. CDR3: CASSQNTNTEAFF. For the CDR3, the DNA is TGTGCCAGCAGCCAGAACACGAACACTGAAGCTTTCTTT.

The V call is TRBV19, the J call TRBJ1-1; tentatively, D is TRBD1 (5 bases). The germline gives CDR1 LNHDA, CDR2 SQIVND (reference sequence). Trimming took 3 bases from V and 0 from J, leaving 26 bases between them. This CDR3 is 20 amino acids long. CDR3 nucleotides: TGTGCCAGTAGTATTATGGTGTCCGGTGGCAGGGCAAGTGTGAACACTGAAGCTTTCTTT. This codes for CASSIMVSGGRASVNTEAFF.

This clone was seen a handful of times. The chain couples TRBV6-5 to TRBJ1-2; perhaps TRBD1 as D (5 bases). Germline V gene sequence: CDR1 MNHEY, CDR2 SVGAGI. V lost 10 bases, J lost 6 bases, and 24 bases lay in between. This CDR3 has 15 amino acids. CDR3 region: CATQRGEASVHGYTF. CDR3 in DNA: TGTGCCACCCAACGGGGGGAAGCCTCCGTGCATGGCTACACCTTC.

This clone was seen only a few times. The chain links TRBV2 to TRBJ1-2, with D perhaps TRBD1 (5 bases). This CDR3 spans 15 amino acids. V was clipped by 0 bases and J by 7 bases, with 15 bases between them. Germline V lookup: CDR1 SNHLY, CDR2 FYNNEI. CDR3 residues: CASSEASGGSGGYTF. The CDR3 DNA reads TGTGCCAGCAGTGAAGCCTCCGGGGGATCGGGTGGCTACACCTTC.

V usage is TRBV5-1 and J usage is TRBJ2-2, with D maybe TRBD2 (6 bases). The CDR3 contains 15 residues. Between the trimmed V and J ends, which lost 7 bases and 7 bases, there was a span of 20 bases. Germline CDR1 is SGHRS and CDR2 is YFSETQ. The CDR3 loop reads CASSKPNTRGGELFF. For the CDR3, the DNA is TGCGCCAGCTCCAAACCCAATACGCGGGGCGGGGAGCTGTTTTTT.

The rearrangement links TRBV30 to TRBJ2-1; perhaps TRBD2 as D (6 bases). Deletions cut 4 bases from V and 2 bases from J, with 15 bases between. The CDR3 length is 15 residues. CDR1 is GTSNPN and CDR2 is SVGIG in the germline V gene (reference sequence). CDR3 coding DNA: TGTGCCTGGACTGCCGGGACTTCAACCTACAATGAGCAGTTCTTC. This gives the protein CAWTAGTSTYNEQFF. The full variable domain, completed using reference TRBV30 and TRBJ2-1, is SQTIHQWPATLVQPVGSPLSLECTVEGTSNPNLYWYRQAAGRGLQLLFYSVGIGQISSEVPQNLSASRPQDRQFILSSKKLLLSDSGFYLCAWTAGTSTYNEQFFGPGTRLTVL.

The chain recombines TRBV7-9 with TRBJ2-3; weak D call: TRBD2 (5 bases). The CDR3 has 15 residues. The ends were cut back, 5 bases at V and 2 bases at J, with 14 bases in the middle. Germline CDR1 is SEHNR and CDR2 is FQNEAQ (reference sequence). The chain's CDR3 is CASSKTRTSTDTQYF. DNA of the CDR3: TGTGCCAGCAGCAAGACGCGGACTTCCACAGATACGCAGTATTTT. The full variable domain, rest sourced from reference TRBV7-9 and TRBJ2-3, is DTGVSQNPRHKITKRGQNVTFRCDPISEHNRLYWYRQTLGQGPEFLTYFQNEAQLEKSRLLSDRFSAERPKGSFSTLEIQRTEQGDSAMYLCASSKTRTSTDTQYFGPGTRLTVL.

V gene TRBV7-8 combines with J gene TRBJ1-6; D perhaps matches TRBD1 (6 bases). Trimming removed 6 bases from V and 9 bases from J, with 15 bases in between. Germline V gene lookup returns CDR1 SGHVS and CDR2 FQNEAQ. The CDR3 loop spans 14 amino acids. Here the CDR3 reads CASRFRDTLSPLHF. CDR3 coding DNA: TGTGCCAGCAGGTTCCGGGACACCCTTTCACCCCTCCACTTT.

The chain employs TRBV12-3 or TRBV12-4 and TRBJ1-3; D is unclear. The CDR3 sequence is 11 residues long. Trimming shortened V by 6 bases and J by 11 bases, and 11 bases separated the two germline ends. CDR3 protein: CASSTAGSIYF. The CDR3 DNA is TGTGCCAGCAGCACCGCAGGATCCATATATTTT.